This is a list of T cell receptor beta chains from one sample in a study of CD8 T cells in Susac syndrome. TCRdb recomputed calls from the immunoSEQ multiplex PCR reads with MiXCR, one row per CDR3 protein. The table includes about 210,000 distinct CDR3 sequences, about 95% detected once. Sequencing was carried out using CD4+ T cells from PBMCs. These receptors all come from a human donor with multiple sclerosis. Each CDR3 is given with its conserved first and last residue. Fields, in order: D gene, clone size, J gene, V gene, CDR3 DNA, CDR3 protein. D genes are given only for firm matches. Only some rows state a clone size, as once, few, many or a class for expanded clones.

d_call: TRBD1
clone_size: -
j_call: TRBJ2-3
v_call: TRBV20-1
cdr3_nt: TGCAGTGCTAGACCTCTAGGGGGCGCAGATACGCAGTATTTT
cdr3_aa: CSARPLGGADTQYF

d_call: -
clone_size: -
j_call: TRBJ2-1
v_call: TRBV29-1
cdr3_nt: TGCAGCGTTGGGTTTGAGCAGTTCTTC
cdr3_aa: CSVGFEQFF

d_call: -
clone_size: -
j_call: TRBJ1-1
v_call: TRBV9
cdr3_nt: TGTGCCAGCAGTGCGGGGGGCACTGAAGCTTTCTTT
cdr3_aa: CASSAGGTEAFF

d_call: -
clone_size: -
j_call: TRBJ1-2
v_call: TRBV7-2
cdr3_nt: TGTGCCAGCAGCTTAAAGAGGCTTGGCGGCTACACCTTC
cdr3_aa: CASSLKRLGGYTF

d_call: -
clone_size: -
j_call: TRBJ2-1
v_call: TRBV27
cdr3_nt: TGTGCCAGCGGGCGTCGGGGCCCACTCATCAATGAGCAGTTCTTC
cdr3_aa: CASGRRGPLINEQFF

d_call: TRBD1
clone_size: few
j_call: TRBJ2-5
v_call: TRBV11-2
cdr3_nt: TGTGCCAGCAGCTGGACAGGCAAAGAGACCCAGTACTTC
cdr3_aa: CASSWTGKETQYF

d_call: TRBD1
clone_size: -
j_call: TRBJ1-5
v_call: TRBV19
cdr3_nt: TGTGCCAGTAGTAGCACAGGGGGCGTTCAGCCCCAGCATTTT
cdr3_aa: CASSSTGGVQPQHF

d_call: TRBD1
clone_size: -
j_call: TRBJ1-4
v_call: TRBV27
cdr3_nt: TGTGCCAGCAGTTCGCGGACAGGGGGTATTGAAAAACTGTTTTTT
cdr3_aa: CASSSRTGGIEKLFF

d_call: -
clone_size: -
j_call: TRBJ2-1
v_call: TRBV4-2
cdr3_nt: TGTGCCAGCAGCCCTCGATCACACAATGAGCAGTTCTTC
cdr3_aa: CASSPRSHNEQFF

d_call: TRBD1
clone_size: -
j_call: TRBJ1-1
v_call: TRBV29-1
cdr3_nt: TGCAGCACCGGGACAGGGATCAACACTGAAGCTTTCTTT
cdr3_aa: CSTGTGINTEAFF

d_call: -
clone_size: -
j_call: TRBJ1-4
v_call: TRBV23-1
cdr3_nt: TGCGCCCGGGATTCGACTGTTAGTGAAAAACTGTTTTTT
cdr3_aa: CARDSTVSEKLFF

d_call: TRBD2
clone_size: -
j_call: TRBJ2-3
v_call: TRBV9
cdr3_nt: TGTGCCAGCAGCTTAGATAGCGGGGCTAGCACAGATACGCAGTATTTT
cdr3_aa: CASSLDSGASTDTQYF

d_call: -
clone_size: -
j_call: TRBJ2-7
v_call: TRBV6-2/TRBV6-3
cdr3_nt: TGTGCCAGCAGTTATAACATCAACGAGCAGTACTTC
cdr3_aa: CASSYNINEQYF

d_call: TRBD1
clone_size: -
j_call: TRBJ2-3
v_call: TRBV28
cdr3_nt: TGTGCCAGCAGGAGACAGGGGGCAGATACGCAGTATTTT
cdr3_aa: CASRRQGADTQYF

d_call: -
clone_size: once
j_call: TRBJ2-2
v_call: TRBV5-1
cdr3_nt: TGCGCCAGCAGCTTGGAAGACATAAACACCGGGGAGCTGTTTTTT
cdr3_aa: CASSLEDINTGELFF

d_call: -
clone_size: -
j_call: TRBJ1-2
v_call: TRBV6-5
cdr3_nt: TGTGCCAGCAGTAATTTGAGGGGCTACACCTTC
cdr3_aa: CASSNLRGYTF

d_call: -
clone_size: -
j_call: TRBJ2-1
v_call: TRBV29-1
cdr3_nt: TGCAGCGTTGTTGACAGCCCGAGCTCCTACAATGAGCAGTTCTTC
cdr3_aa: CSVVDSPSSYNEQFF

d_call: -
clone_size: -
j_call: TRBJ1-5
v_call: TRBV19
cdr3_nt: TGTGCCAGTAGTATTGAGGGAATCAGTCAGCCCCAGCATTTT
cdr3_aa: CASSIEGISQPQHF

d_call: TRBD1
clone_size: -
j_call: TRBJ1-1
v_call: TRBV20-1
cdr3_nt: TGCAGTGCCCGACAGGGGTTCACTGAAGCTTTCTTT
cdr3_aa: CSARQGFTEAFF

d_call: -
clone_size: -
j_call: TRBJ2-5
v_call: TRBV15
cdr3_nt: TGTGCCACCAGCAGAGATGGACTAAACCGAAAGACCCAGTACTTC
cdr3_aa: CATSRDGLNRKTQYF

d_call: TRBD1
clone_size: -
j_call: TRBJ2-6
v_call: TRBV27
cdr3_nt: TGTGCCAGCAGCCCGGGGACAGGGCTTATTGGGGCCAACGTCCTGACTTTC
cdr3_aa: CASSPGTGLIGANVLTF

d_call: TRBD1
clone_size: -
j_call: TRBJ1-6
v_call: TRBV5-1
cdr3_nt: TGCGCCAGCAGCTTGGAGGGGGCGTATAATTCACCCCTCCACTTT
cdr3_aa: CASSLEGAYNSPLHF

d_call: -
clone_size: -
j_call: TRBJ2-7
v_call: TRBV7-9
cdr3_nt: TGTGCCAGCAGTCCCCGACAGGTTCAAAACGAGCAGTACTTC
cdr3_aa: CASSPRQVQNEQYF

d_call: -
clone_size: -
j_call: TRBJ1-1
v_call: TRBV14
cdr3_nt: TGTGCCAGCAGCCTCCGGACAGTGAACACTGAAGCTTTCTTT
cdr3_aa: CASSLRTVNTEAFF

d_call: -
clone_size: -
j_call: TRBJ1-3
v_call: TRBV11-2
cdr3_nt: TGTGCCAGCAGCTTAAGCAATGGAAACACCATATATTTT
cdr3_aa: CASSLSNGNTIYF

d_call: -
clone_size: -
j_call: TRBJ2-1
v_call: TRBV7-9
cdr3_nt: TGTGCCAGCAGCTTATCAGCCCAGGGCGGTGAGCAGTTCTTC
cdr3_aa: CASSLSAQGGEQFF

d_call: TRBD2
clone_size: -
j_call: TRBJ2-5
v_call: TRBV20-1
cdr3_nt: TGCAGTGCTACTGGGACTATCGGGGAAGAGACCCAGTACTTC
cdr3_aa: CSATGTIGEETQYF

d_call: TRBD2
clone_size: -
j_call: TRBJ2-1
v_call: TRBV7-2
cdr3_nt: TGTGCCAGCAGCTTAGCGAGGGCGGGGGAGGATGAGCAGTTCTTC
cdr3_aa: CASSLARAGEDEQFF

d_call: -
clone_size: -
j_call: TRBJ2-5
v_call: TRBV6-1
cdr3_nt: TGTGCCAGCAGAGAGACTAGTTGGGAAGAGACCCAGTACTTC
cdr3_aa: CASRETSWEETQYF

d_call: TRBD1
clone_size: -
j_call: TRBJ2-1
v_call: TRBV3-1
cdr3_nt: TGTGCCAGCAGCGAATTGGCCGGGACAGTGGCCAATGAGCAGTTCTTC
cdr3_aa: CASSELAGTVANEQFF

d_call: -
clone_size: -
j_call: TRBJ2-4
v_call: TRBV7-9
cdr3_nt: TGTGCCACCTCCCGGCCCCCATCTGCCAAAAACATTCAGTACTTC
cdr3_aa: CATSRPPSAKNIQYF

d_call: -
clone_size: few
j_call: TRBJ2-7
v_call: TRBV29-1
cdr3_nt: TGCAGCGTTCGATTCAGATTGTCCTCCTACGAGCAGTACTTC
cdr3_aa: CSVRFRLSSYEQYF

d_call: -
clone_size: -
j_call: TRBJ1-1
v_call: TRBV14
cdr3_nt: TGTGCCAGCAGCCAACCAAATACAGGGAACACTGAAGCTTTCTTT
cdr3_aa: CASSQPNTGNTEAFF

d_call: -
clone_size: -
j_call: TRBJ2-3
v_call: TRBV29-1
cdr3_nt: TGCAGCGGGGGACGGGATACGCAGTATTTT
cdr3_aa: CSGGRDTQYF

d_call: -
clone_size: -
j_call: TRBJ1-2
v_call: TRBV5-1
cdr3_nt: TGCGCCAGCAGCTTGATCACTATGGGGCCTACCGGTGGCTACACCTTC
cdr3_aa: CASSLITMGPTGGYTF

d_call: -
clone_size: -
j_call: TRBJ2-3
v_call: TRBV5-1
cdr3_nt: TGCGCCAGCAGCCAGTACACAGATACGCAGTATTTT
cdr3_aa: CASSQYTDTQYF

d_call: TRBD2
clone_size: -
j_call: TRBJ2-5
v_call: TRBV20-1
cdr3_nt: TGCAGTGCTAGAACTAGCGGGTTCGCGGGAGAGACCCAGTACTTC
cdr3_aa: CSARTSGFAGETQYF

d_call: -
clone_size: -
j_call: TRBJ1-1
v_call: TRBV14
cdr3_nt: TGTGCCAGCAGCCAAGATTACACTGAAGCTTTCTTT
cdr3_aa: CASSQDYTEAFF

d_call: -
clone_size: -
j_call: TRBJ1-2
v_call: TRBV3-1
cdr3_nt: TGTGCCAGCAGCCAAGGCAGTCGAAGTGAAGGCTACACCTTC
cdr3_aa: CASSQGSRSEGYTF

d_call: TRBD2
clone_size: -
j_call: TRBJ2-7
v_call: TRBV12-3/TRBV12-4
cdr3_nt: TGTGCCAGCAGCCGACTAGCGGGGGGAGGATACGAGCAGTACTTC
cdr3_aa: CASSRLAGGGYEQYF

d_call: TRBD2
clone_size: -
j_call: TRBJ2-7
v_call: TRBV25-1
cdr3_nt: TGTGCCAGCAGTGAGTTGACTAGCCTCAAATCCCACGAGCAGTACTTC
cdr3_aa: CASSELTSLKSHEQYF

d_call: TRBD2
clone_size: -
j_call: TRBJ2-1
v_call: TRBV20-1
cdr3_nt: TGCAGTGCCCCCACTAGCGGGGGGGCCAATGAGCAGTTCTTC
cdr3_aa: CSAPTSGGANEQFF

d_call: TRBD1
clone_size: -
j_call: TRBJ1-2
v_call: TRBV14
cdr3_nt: TGTGCCAGCAGCCAAGTTGGAGGGGCAGGGGGCGGCTACACCTTC
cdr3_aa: CASSQVGGAGGGYTF

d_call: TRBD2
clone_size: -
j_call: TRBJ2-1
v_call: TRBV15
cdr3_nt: TGTGCCACCAGCAGAGTTGGGACTAGAGATGAGCAGTTCTTC
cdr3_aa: CATSRVGTRDEQFF

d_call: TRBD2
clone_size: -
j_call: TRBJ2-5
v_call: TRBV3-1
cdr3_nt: TGTGCCAGCAGCCGACTAGCGGAAGAGACCCAGTACTTC
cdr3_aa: CASSRLAEETQYF

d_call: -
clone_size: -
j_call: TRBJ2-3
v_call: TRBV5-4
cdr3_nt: TGTGCCAGCAGCTTGGGGCCAGGGAGCACAGATACGCAGTATTTT
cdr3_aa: CASSLGPGSTDTQYF

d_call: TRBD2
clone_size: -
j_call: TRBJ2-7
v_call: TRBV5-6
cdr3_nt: TGTGCCAGCAGCTTGGTAACTAGCGGGACCTACGAGCAGTACTTC
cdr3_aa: CASSLVTSGTYEQYF

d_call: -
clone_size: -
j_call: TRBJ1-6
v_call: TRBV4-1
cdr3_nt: TGCGCCAGCAGCCAAGGATCGGGAGTTCGGTCACCCCTCCACTTT
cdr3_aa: CASSQGSGVRSPLHF

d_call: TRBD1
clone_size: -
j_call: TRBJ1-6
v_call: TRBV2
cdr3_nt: TGTGCCAGCAAGAGGGGGCAGATCACCCTCCACTTT
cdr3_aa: CASKRGQITLHF

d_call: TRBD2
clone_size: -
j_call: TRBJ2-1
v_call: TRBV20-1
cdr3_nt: TGCAGTGCTATTCCCCTAGCGGGTCCGCAAAATGAGCAGTTCTTC
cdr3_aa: CSAIPLAGPQNEQFF

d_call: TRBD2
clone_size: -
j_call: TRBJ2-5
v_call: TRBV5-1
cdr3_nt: TGCGCCAGCAGCTTGGGAATCGGGAGGGCCGGGTCCCAGTACTTC
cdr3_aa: CASSLGIGRAGSQYF

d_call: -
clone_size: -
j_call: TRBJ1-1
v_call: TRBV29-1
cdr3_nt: TGCAGCGTTGAATGGAGGACGAACACTGAAGCTTTCTTT
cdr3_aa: CSVEWRTNTEAFF